The 28 T cell receptor beta chains below all came from one sample that was sequenced in a study of blood T cell repertoires in COVID-19. The repertoire was sequenced with immunoSEQ multiplex PCR; TCRdb's copy has only in-frame clones and lacks some. Seen here are over 150,000 clones, around nine tenths observed once, and the top ten hold 0.5% to 0.55%. Source material: peripheral blood. The receptors originated from a man in his fifties with acute or convalescent COVID-19.

The chain has TRBV7-2 and TRBJ2-7, with D possibly matching TRBD1 (5 bases). The V end lost 2 bases, the J end lost 6 bases, and 14 bases lay between the germline ends. The CDR3 runs to 14 residues. CDR1 and CDR2 from the germline V gene are SGHTA and FQGNSA. CDR3 nucleotides: TGTGCCAGCAGCTTATATGGGCCAGGGTCCGAGCAGTACTTC. Amino acid sequence: CASSLYGPGSEQYF.

The chain recombines TRBV4-1 with TRBJ2-5, with TRBD2 as a possible D gene (6 bases). Trimming left V 0 bases short and J 4 bases short, with 12 bases between. The CDR3 runs to 15 residues. CDR1 MGHRA and CDR2 YSYEKL come from the germline V gene. DNA of the CDR3: TGCGCCAGCAGCCAAGATGGCGCGGGAAGAGAGACCCAGTACTTC. Residues: CASSQDGAGRETQYF.

V is TRBV28 and J is TRBJ1-2; D may be TRBD1 (5 bases). Germline loops: CDR1 MDHEN, CDR2 SYDVKM. V lost 5 bases and J 5 bases, leaving 15 bases between the germline ends. This CDR3 has 14 residues. CDR3 nucleotide sequence: TGTGCCAGCAGTCCCGGGGGGTCGGCGTATGGCTACACCTTC. It yields the protein CASSPGGSAYGYTF.

The chain combines TRBV28 with TRBJ2-3, with a possible D match to TRBD2 (5 bases). The CDR3 totals 15 residues. The V end lost 5 bases, the J end lost 2 bases, and 14 bases lay between the germline ends. The germline CDR1 and CDR2 sequences are MDHEN and SYDVKM. CDR3 bases: TGTGCCAGCAGTGGACCCGGGAAAAACACAGATACGCAGTATTTT. Protein: CASSGPGKNTDTQYF. Drawing the rest from reference TRBV28 and TRBJ2-3, the complete variable domain is DVKVTQSSRYLVKRTGEKVFLECVQDMDHENMFWYRQDPGLGLRLIYFSYDVKMKEKGDIPEGYSVSREKKERFSLILESASTNQTSMYLCASSGPGKNTDTQYFGPGTRLTVL.

J is TRBJ2-7 and V is TRBV20-1; a weak D match, TRBD2 (6 bases). This CDR3 comprises 11 residues. Germline V gene sequence: CDR1 DFQATT, CDR2 SNEGSKA (reference sequence). V was clipped by 4 bases and J by 9 bases, with 13 bases between them. CDR3 in DNA: TGCAGTGCTAAACTAGCTGGCGGGCAGTACTTC. Its protein product is CSAKLAGGQYF.

The chain combines TRBV25-1 with TRBJ1-1; TRBD1 matches 7 bases. Germline CDR1 is MGHDK and CDR2 is SYGVNS. V was pared by 6 bases and J by 7 bases, with 5 bases of the junction left unmatched. This CDR3 spans 12 amino acids. CDR3 DNA: TGTGCCAGCAGCGGGACAGCGTATGAAGCTTTCTTT. It yields the protein CASSGTAYEAFF.

V usage is TRBV19 and J usage is TRBJ2-2; D not certain. The V and J ends lost 11 bases and 6 bases respectively, with 16 bases between them. Germline lookup yields CDR1 LNHDA and CDR2 SQIVND (reference sequence). CDR3 length: 13 amino acids. The CDR3 DNA is TGTGCCTGCCGAGGTCCCGCTCCCGGGGAGCTGTTTTTT. Protein sequence: CACRGPAPGELFF.

This clone was counted a single time. The chain links TRBV18 to TRBJ2-1, with 8 bases identical to TRBD2. The trim removed 3 bases at V and 2 bases at J, leaving 9 bases unmatched. Germline V CDR1 and CDR2: KGHSH, LQKENI. This CDR3 is built from 17 residues. CDR3 in DNA: TGTGCCAGCTCACCCCCCAGTGGCGGGGGGCCCTACAATGAGCAGTTCTTC. Translating it yields CASSPPSGGGPYNEQFF. Complete variable domain (other parts from reference TRBV18 and TRBJ2-1): NAGVMQNPRHLVRRRGQEARLRCSPMKGHSHVYWYRQLPEEGLKFMVYLQKENIIDESGMPKERFSAEFPKEGPSILRIQQVVRGDSAAYFCASSPPSGGGPYNEQFFGPGTRLTVL.

This clone was detected once. The chain carries TRBV5-1 and TRBJ2-7, with 11 bases matching TRBD1. Trimming took 7 bases from V and 5 from J; bases not matched to a gene: 11. Germline CDR1 and CDR2: SGHRS and YFSETQ. CDR3 length equals 15 residues. Written as DNA, the CDR3 is TGCGCCAGCGCGAATGGGGACAGGGGGTATGACGAGCAGTACTTC. This gives the protein CASANGDRGYDEQYF.

The chain links TRBV7-8 to TRBJ1-3; D remains unclear. The CDR3 totals 16 residues. Germline V gene sequence: CDR1 SGHVS, CDR2 FQNEAQ. Trimming stripped 1 base from V and 2 bases from J, with 12 bases between. CDR3 in amino acids: CASSLGAAQAGNTIYF. CDR3 DNA sequence: TGTGCCAGCAGCTTAGGGGCAGCTCAGGCTGGAAACACCATATATTTT.

This chain links TRBV20-1 with TRBJ2-1; 8 bases align to TRBD1. Germline CDR1 DFQATT, CDR2 SNEGSKA (reference sequence). The CDR3 consists of 14 residues. Trimming took 3 bases from V and 6 from J; bases not matched to a gene: 7. CDR3 nucleotide sequence: TGCAGTGCTAGTTGGCCAGGGGGCCGCAATGAGCAGTTCTTC. Translated, it gives CSASWPGGRNEQFF.

The rearrangement uses TRBV4-1 and TRBJ2-2; 10 bases align to TRBD2. The length of the CDR3 is 16 residues. Germline CDR1 reads MGHRA; CDR2 reads YSYEKL. V lost 5 bases, J lost 6 bases, and 9 bases stayed unmatched. The CDR3 sequence is CASSRQREGGAGELFF. The CDR3 nucleotides are TGCGCCAGCAGCAGGCAGCGGGAGGGAGGAGCCGGGGAGCTGTTTTTT.

The V gene is TRBV19, the J gene TRBJ2-1; TRBD2 might be the D (6 bases). From germline, CDR1 is LNHDA and CDR2 SQIVND (reference sequence). The ends were cut back, 0 bases at V and 13 bases at J, with 10 bases in the middle. CDR3 length: 12 residues. The CDR3 sequence: CASSIEPGGQFF. CDR3 nucleotides: TGTGCCAGTAGTATAGAACCCGGGGGACAGTTCTTC.

The chain couples TRBV5-4 to TRBJ2-3, with 10 bases that match TRBD2. Germline V CDR1 and CDR2: SGHNT, YYREEE (reference sequence). J lost 4 bases, V lost 4 bases, and 6 bases had no gene match. The CDR3 runs to 15 residues. This chain's CDR3 is CASSLLAGGSDTQYF. CDR3 DNA: TGTGCCAGCAGCCTGTTAGCGGGAGGATCAGATACGCAGTATTTT.

The CDR3 sequence is CASSTRTVGTGVNSPLHF. CDR3 DNA sequence: TGTGCCAGCAGCACCAGAACCGTAGGGACAGGGGTTAATTCACCCCTCCACTTT. The chain uses TRBV7-2 and TRBJ1-6, with TRBD1 matching 10 bases. The CDR3 contains 18 residues. The germline CDR1 and CDR2 sequences are SGHTA and FQGNSA. V shed 5 bases and J 6 bases; nucleotides not matched to a gene: 13. The variable domain in full, completed from reference TRBV7-2 and TRBJ1-6, reads GAGVSQSPSNKVTEKGKDVELRCDPISGHTALYWYRQSLGQGLEFLIYFQGNSAPDKSGLPSDRFSAERTGGSVSTLTIQRTQQEDSAVYLCASSTRTVGTGVNSPLHFGNGTRLTVT.

J is TRBJ2-1 and V is TRBV27, with 10 bases that match TRBD2. Germline lookup yields CDR1 MNHEY and CDR2 SMNVEV (reference sequence). J was trimmed by 5 bases and V by 3 bases; bases with no gene match: 1. This CDR3 spans 14 amino acids. The CDR3 DNA reads TGTGCCAGCAGTTTTCTAGCGGGAGACAATGAGCAGTTCTTC. It specifies CASSFLAGDNEQFF.

The rearrangement joins TRBV2 to TRBJ2-7; D is uncertain. The germline V gene has CDR1 SNHLY and CDR2 FYNNEI. Trimming took 5 bases from V and 2 from J, leaving 10 bases between them. The CDR3 runs to 13 residues. CDR3 in DNA: TGTGCCAGCAGTTCCGACATGGCCTACGAGCAGTACTTC. The encoded protein is CASSSDMAYEQYF.

This chain links TRBV5-4 with TRBJ1-1, with 7 bases matching TRBD1. This CDR3 contains 15 residues. Per germline, CDR1 SGHNT and CDR2 YYREEE (reference sequence). The V segment lost 3 bases and the J segment 1 base; nucleotides outside the gene matches: 6. CDR3 protein: CASSSPHRGNTEAFF. The CDR3 DNA is TGTGCCAGCAGCTCGCCCCACAGGGGGAACACTGAAGCTTTCTTT. The variable domain in full, with the rest retrieved from reference TRBV5-4 and TRBJ1-1, is ETGVTQSPTHLIKTRGQQVTLRCSSQSGHNTVSWYQQALGQGPQFIFQYYREEENGRGNFPPRFSGLQFPNYSSELNVNALELDDSALYLCASSSPHRGNTEAFFGQGTRLTVV.

CDR3 sequence: CASSFQLSGSNQPQHF. The CDR3 DNA follows: TGTGCCAGCAGCTTCCAGCTTTCAGGCAGTAATCAGCCCCAGCATTTT. The chain has TRBV5-6 and TRBJ1-5, with D unresolved. The CDR3 spans 16 residues. The germline V and J ends were trimmed by 2 bases and 4 bases, with 16 bases remaining between them. Germline loops: CDR1 SGHDT, CDR2 YYEEEE.

This clone was found a few times. The chain carries TRBV30 and TRBJ2-1, with a tentative D call TRBD2 (6 bases). The V end lost 0 bases, the J end lost 5 bases, and 14 bases lay between the germline ends. Germline CDR1 GTSNPN, CDR2 SVGIG (reference sequence). The CDR3 runs to 15 residues. DNA for the CDR3: TGTGCCTGGAGTGTATTCGGGAGCTACAACAATGAGCAGTTCTTC. Protein sequence: CAWSVFGSYNNEQFF. The entire variable domain, with the rest obtained from reference TRBV30 and TRBJ2-1, is as follows: SQTIHQWPATLVQPVGSPLSLECTVEGTSNPNLYWYRQAAGRGLQLLFYSVGIGQISSEVPQNLSASRPQDRQFILSSKKLLLSDSGFYLCAWSVFGSYNNEQFFGPGTRLTVL.

The chain employs TRBV14 and TRBJ1-6; TRBD1 is a possible D gene (5 bases). The CDR3 runs 18 residues. V was clipped by 3 bases and J by 6 bases, with 21 bases between them. From germline, CDR1 is SGHDN and CDR2 FVKESK. CDR3 sequence (DNA): TGTGCCAGCAGCCAGCCCGGCGGGACGGGACGGTTTAATTCACCCCTCCACTTT. It encodes CASSQPGGTGRFNSPLHF.

The chain joins TRBV7-8 to TRBJ1-2; 9 bases map to TRBD1. V was clipped by 4 bases and J by 2 bases; unmatched bases: 11. CDR1 and CDR2 (germline): SGHVS, FQNEAQ. The CDR3 consists of 17 residues. The chain's CDR3 is CASSSRGTGISNYGYTF. The CDR3, as DNA: TGTGCCAGCAGCTCCCGAGGGACAGGGATTTCGAACTATGGCTACACCTTC.

The rearrangement uses TRBV18 and TRBJ2-1; the D gene is possibly TRBD1 (6 bases). Germline V gene sequence: CDR1 KGHSH, CDR2 LQKENI. V was clipped by 4 bases and J by 9 bases, with 10 bases between them. The CDR3 extends over 12 amino acids. Here the CDR3 reads CASSLYRAEQFF. The DNA for the CDR3 is TGTGCCAGCTCACTATACAGGGCTGAGCAGTTCTTC.

V and J are TRBV6-2 or TRBV6-3 and TRBJ1-5; no clear D. Germline loops: CDR1 MNHEY, CDR2 SVGEGT. The CDR3 is made up of 15 amino acids. V was shortened by 0 bases and J by 6 bases, with 12 bases between the two germline ends. CDR3 sequence reads: CASSYSGSHSQPQHF. The DNA for the CDR3 is TGTGCCAGCAGTTACTCGGGCTCTCATAGTCAGCCCCAGCATTTT.

The chain uses TRBV28 and TRBJ1-4; the D is unclear. The CDR3 spans 12 residues. CDR1 and CDR2 from the germline V gene are MDHEN and SYDVKM. Deletions cut 4 bases from V and 6 bases from J, with 6 bases between. In nucleotides, the CDR3 is TGTGCCAGCAGTTGGCGGTATGAAAAACTGTTTTTT. Encoded protein: CASSWRYEKLFF.

The chain joins TRBV28 to TRBJ2-7, with D maybe TRBD2 (5 bases). Trimming took 5 bases from V and 3 from J, leaving 20 bases between them. This CDR3 region has 16 residues. Germline V gene lookup returns CDR1 MDHEN and CDR2 SYDVKM. CDR3 sequence (DNA): TGTGCCAGCAGTCTTCGAAGGACCCGAGGGAACTACGAGCAGTACTTC. Residues: CASSLRRTRGNYEQYF.

The chain joins TRBV4-1 to TRBJ2-3; TRBD2 agrees at 13 bases. Germline V gene data show CDR1 as MGHRA and CDR2 as YSYEKL. The CDR3 has 18 amino acids. The V segment lost 3 bases and the J segment 0 bases; nucleotides outside the gene matches: 6. CDR3 loop: CASSQRTSGSLSTDTQYF. The CDR3, as DNA: TGCGCCAGCAGCCAGAGGACTAGCGGGAGCTTAAGCACAGATACGCAGTATTTT.

The rearrangement uses TRBV19 and TRBJ2-7; TRBD2 matches 13 bases. CDR3 length: 14 residues. V lost 7 bases and J lost 5; bases outside the gene matches: 5. Germline V gene lookup returns CDR1 LNHDA and CDR2 SQIVND (reference sequence). CDR3: CASNPGLAGDEQYF. The CDR3 DNA reads as TGTGCCAGTAATCCCGGACTAGCGGGAGACGAGCAGTACTTC.